In this sample, the clone carrying this TCR beta chain turned up a few times. This sample includes further DNA sequences coding for the same CDR3. The V and J ends lost 2 bases and 4 bases respectively, with 2 bases between them. Germline V gives CDR1 KGHSH, CDR2 LQKENI. The CDR3 extends over 11 amino acids. The sample belongs to a study of graft-versus-host responses after intestinal transplantation. Study-wide points: Early post-transplant declines in HvG were associated with peak levels of circulating GvH clones.

Responders (approximately 200,000, CFSE-labeled) met approximately 200,000 stimulators that were irradiated and violet-dye-labeled. The data were produced by immunoSEQ multiplex PCR, yet TCRdb's version contains in-frame clones alone and is incomplete. The repertoire holds roughly 15,000 clones, with roughly 30% as singletons. This chain uses TRBV18 with TRBJ2-5; no clear D gene. The specimen was alloreactive CD4+ T cells from a mixed lymphocyte reaction culture, collected before intestinal transplant. As to subset: CFSE-low proliferating T cells sorted from roughly six-day pre-transplant mixed lymphocyte reaction (GvH or HvG direction). This TCR was recovered from a human patient who received an intestinal transplant. CDR3 DNA sequence: TGTGCCAGCTCACCAGGAGAGACCCAGTACTTC. Its translation is CASSPGETQYF.